The 27 T cell receptor beta chains below were found in one sample sequenced in a study of blood T cell repertoires in COVID-19. Data came from immunoSEQ multiplex PCR; TCRdb stores just in-frame clones and leaves some out. The sample holds about 220,000 clones, 75% to 90% seen once. Sequencing used PBMCs or T cells enriched from blood (not recorded which). Receptor source: a woman in her thirties or forties with acute COVID-19.

A note on this clone: Germline and junction disagree at one end, which may indicate a read error. V gene TRBV7-2 combines with J gene TRBJ2-1; TRBD2 agrees at 11 bases. The CDR3 covers 15 residues. The germline V gene has CDR1 SGHTA and CDR2 FQGNSA. CDR3 protein: CASSLAGGLVNEQFF. The CDR3, as DNA: TGTGCCAGCAGTTTAGCGGGGGGGCTTGTCAATGAGCAGTTCTTC.

The gene calls are TRBV5-5 and TRBJ2-7; 7 bases match TRBD2. Germline V gives CDR1 SGHKS, CDR2 YYEKEE (reference sequence). The trim removed 3 bases at V and 3 bases at J, leaving 3 bases unmatched. CDR3 length: 13 residues. The CDR3, as DNA: TGTGCCAGCAGCTCTGCGGGGGACTACGAGCAGTACTTC. Amino acid sequence: CASSSAGDYEQYF. Looking up the rest from reference TRBV5-5 and TRBJ2-7 gives the full variable domain: DAGVTQSPTHLIKTRGQQVTLRCSPISGHKSVSWYQQVLGQGPQFIFQYYEKEERGRGNFPDRFSARQFPNYSSELNVNALLLGDSALYLCASSSAGDYEQYFGPGTRLTVT.

The chain uses TRBV30 and TRBJ2-2; TRBD1 agrees at 9 bases. Germline-derived CDR1 and CDR2 are GTSNPN and SVGIG (reference sequence). After removal of 7 bases from V and 5 bases from J, the junction contained 11 bases not matched to a gene. The CDR3 contains 15 residues. The CDR3: CASGTGSLGTGELFF. The DNA of the CDR3 is TGTGCCTCGGGGACAGGGTCCCTTGGGACCGGGGAGCTGTTTTTT.

The rearrangement links TRBV6-6 to TRBJ2-7; D may be TRBD1 (5 bases). The CDR3 extends over 13 amino acids. V lost 6 bases and J lost 0, with 9 bases in between. Germline CDR1 reads MNHNY; CDR2 reads SVGAGI (reference sequence). The CDR3 nucleotides are TGTGCCAGCAGGCCCGACAGCTCCTACGAGCAGTACTTC. It codes for CASRPDSSYEQYF.

This clone was observed a handful of times. The genes are TRBV19 and TRBJ1-1; a possible D gene is TRBD1 (6 bases). Germline values: CDR1 LNHDA, CDR2 SQIVND (reference sequence). V shed 4 bases and J shed 9 bases, with 18 bases lying between them. The CDR3 has 14 amino acids. CDR3 sequence: CASSRNPAGTKAFF. CDR3 nucleotides: TGTGCCAGTAGTAGAAACCCTGCCGGGACAAAAGCTTTCTTT.

The V gene is TRBV19, the J gene TRBJ1-3; D not certain. V was clipped by 3 bases and J by 1 base, with 4 bases between them. This CDR3 region has 13 residues. CDR1 and CDR2 from the germline V gene are LNHDA and SQIVND (reference sequence). The CDR3: CASSIGSGNTIYF. The CDR3, as DNA: TGTGCCAGTAGTATCGGGTCTGGAAACACCATATATTTT.

The rearrangement uses TRBV10-1 and TRBJ1-5; TRBD1 is a possible D gene (6 bases). V shed 8 bases and J shed 0 bases, with 17 bases lying between them. CDR1 is WNHNN and CDR2 is SYGVQD in the germline V gene (reference sequence). The CDR3 loop spans 16 amino acids. The CDR3: CASGGTGTFSNQPQHF. Here the CDR3 DNA reads TGCGCCAGCGGGGGTACAGGGACCTTTAGCAATCAGCCCCAGCATTTT.

The chain joins TRBV30 to TRBJ2-2, with a possible D match to TRBD1 (5 bases). With 1 base removed from V and 4 bases from J, the gap between germline ends came to 10 bases. Germline V lookup: CDR1 GTSNPN, CDR2 SVGIG (reference sequence). This CDR3 has 14 amino acids. The CDR3 coding sequence is TGTGCCTGGAGTGGTGGGGCAGGCACCGGGGAGCTGTTTTTT. Translating it yields CAWSGGAGTGELFF. Full variable domain (remainder filled in from reference TRBV30 and TRBJ2-2): SQTIHQWPATLVQPVGSPLSLECTVEGTSNPNLYWYRQAAGRGLQLLFYSVGIGQISSEVPQNLSASRPQDRQFILSSKKLLLSDSGFYLCAWSGGAGTGELFFGEGSRLTVL.

The chain employs TRBV19 and TRBJ1-2, with 9 bases identical to TRBD1. The CDR3 is made up of 15 amino acids. Germline assignment: CDR1 LNHDA and CDR2 SQIVND (reference sequence). The ends lost 4 bases at V and 2 bases at J; junction bases unmatched: 5. CDR3 sequence (DNA): TGTGCCAGTAGTACCGGACAGGGGTTAAACTATGGCTACACCTTC. The encoded protein is CASSTGQGLNYGYTF.

The chain has TRBV27 and TRBJ2-5, with 7 positions matching TRBD2. Germline assignment: CDR1 MNHEY and CDR2 SMNVEV (reference sequence). The V segment lost 5 bases and the J segment 7 bases; nucleotides outside the gene matches: 10. The CDR3 spans 14 residues. The CDR3 DNA is TGTGCCAGCAGTCCCCGCGGGGGAGGGAGGACCCAGTACTTC. Protein sequence: CASSPRGGGRTQYF.

The V call is TRBV5-1, the J call TRBJ1-2, with 8 bases that match TRBD1. Germline assignment: CDR1 SGHRS and CDR2 YFSETQ. This CDR3 has 13 residues. Trimming cost V 3 bases and J 8 bases; bases outside gene matches: 6. The CDR3 reads CASSSGQGYGYTF. Written as DNA, the CDR3 is TGCGCCAGCAGCTCCGGACAGGGATACGGCTACACCTTC.

On this clone: Different DNA sequences within this sample yield the same CDR3. V and J are TRBV12-3 or TRBV12-4 and TRBJ1-2; maybe TRBD1 (6 bases). V dropped 5 bases and J dropped 7 bases, with 8 bases sitting between them. CDR3 length equals 11 residues. Here the CDR3 reads CASSSRGGYTF. DNA for the CDR3: TGTGCCAGCAGTAGCAGGGGTGGCTACACCTTC.

This CDR3 is CASTSGQPQHF. CDR3 bases: TGTGCCAGCACCTCAGGACAGCCCCAGCATTTT. The chain carries TRBV6-5 and TRBJ1-5, with D unresolved. Germline values: CDR1 MNHEY, CDR2 SVGAGI. The CDR3 is made up of 11 amino acids. Trimming removed 7 bases at V and 7 bases at J, with 8 bases between.

The rearrangement joins TRBV7-8 to TRBJ1-3, with D maybe TRBD1 (6 bases). Between the trimmed V and J ends, which lost 2 bases and 0 bases, there was a span of 11 bases. The germline V gene encodes CDR1 SGHVS and CDR2 FQNEAQ. CDR3 length: 16 residues. CDR3 sequence: CASSLQGPYSGNTIYF. The CDR3 nucleotides read TGTGCCAGCAGCTTACAGGGGCCATACTCTGGAAACACCATATATTTT.

V and J are TRBV25-1 and TRBJ1-2; D is possibly TRBD1 (6 bases). Trimming pared 5 bases from V and 4 bases from J, leaving 17 bases between. The CDR3 spans 15 residues. From germline, CDR1 is MGHDK and CDR2 SYGVNS. This CDR3 reads CASSQGGGDFYGYTF. The CDR3 DNA is TGTGCCAGCAGTCAAGGAGGGGGGGACTTCTATGGCTACACCTTC.

The genes are TRBV3-1 (or the pseudogene TRBV3-2) and TRBJ2-5; 12 nucleotides match TRBD2. After removal of 1 base from V and 5 bases from J, the junction contained 8 bases not matched to a gene. The CDR3 sequence is 17 residues long. Germline V CDR1 and CDR2: LGHDT, YNNKEL (reference sequence). Here the CDR3 DNA reads TGTGCCAGCAGCCAAGGACGCACTAGCGGGGGGAGGGAGACCCAGTACTTC. Amino acid sequence: CASSQGRTSGGRETQYF.

The table lists this clone with a count of one. This chain joins TRBV5-1 and TRBJ2-5, with 10 bases aligning to TRBD1. CDR1 is SGHRS and CDR2 is YFSETQ in the germline V gene. With 4 bases clipped from V and 6 bases from J, the junction kept 3 bases outside the gene matches. The CDR3 is made up of 13 amino acids. The CDR3 DNA is TGCGCCAGCAGCGTGACAGGGGGCAAGACCCAGTACTTC. This codes for CASSVTGGKTQYF.

This clone was counted a single time. The V gene is TRBV9, the J gene TRBJ1-1; D gene uncertain. Trimming shortened V by 0 bases and J by 1 base, and 19 bases separated the two germline ends. CDR3 size: 18 residues. Germline V lookup: CDR1 SGDLS, CDR2 YYNGEE. For the CDR3, the DNA is TGTGCCAGCAGCGTAGATGGCGTGTCAGGCAAAACGAACACTGAAGCTTTCTTT. This codes for CASSVDGVSGKTNTEAFF.

The chain links TRBV7-9 to TRBJ1-4, with 10 bases fitting TRBD1. The CDR3 is made up of 14 amino acids. Germline-derived CDR1 and CDR2 are SEHNR and FQNEAQ (reference sequence). V gave up 6 bases and J gave up 8 bases; unmatched junction bases: 6. The CDR3 spells CASRPGQGREKLFF. The CDR3 DNA follows: TGTGCCAGCAGACCGGGACAGGGGAGGGAAAAACTGTTTTTT.

The chain has TRBV18 and TRBJ1-1, with a tentative D call TRBD1 (6 bases). Germline CDR1 reads KGHSH; CDR2 reads LQKENI. The length of the CDR3 is 14 residues. Between the trimmed V and J ends, which lost 3 bases and 2 bases, there was a span of 10 bases. CDR3 sequence (DNA): TGTGCCAGCTCACCTATACAGGGAAACACTGAAGCTTTCTTT. This codes for CASSPIQGNTEAFF.

The rearrangement uses TRBV15 and TRBJ1-5; a possible D gene is TRBD1 (6 bases). Trimming pared 2 bases from V and 0 bases from J, leaving 17 bases between. CDR1 and CDR2 (germline): LNHNV, YYDKDF (reference sequence). The CDR3 is made up of 18 amino acids. The CDR3 DNA follows: TGTGCCACCAGCAGACGCCCGGTAGGGGGGGGTAGCAATCAGCCCCAGCATTTT. Amino acid sequence: CATSRRPVGGGSNQPQHF.

This clone has just one count. The rearrangement joins TRBV2 to TRBJ1-2; D is unresolved. Per the germline V gene, CDR1 is SNHLY and CDR2 is FYNNEI. Trimming shortened V by 0 bases and J by 5 bases, and 7 bases separated the two germline ends. The CDR3 has 13 amino acids. The CDR3 reads CASSEATLYGYTF. The DNA for the CDR3 is TGTGCCAGCAGTGAAGCCACTCTTTATGGCTACACCTTC.

The J gene is TRBJ2-7, the V gene TRBV5-1, with no clear D. The CDR3 contains 13 residues. The germline V gene encodes CDR1 SGHRS and CDR2 YFSETQ. V lost 0 bases and J lost 2, with 6 bases in between. CDR3 sequence (DNA): TGCGCCAGCAGCTTGGACAGCACCTACGAGCAGTACGTC. Translating it yields CASSLDSTYEQYV.

This chain links TRBV9 with TRBJ1-4; no firm D call. The CDR3 runs 15 residues. V dropped 0 bases and J dropped 7 bases, with 13 bases sitting between them. Germline values: CDR1 SGDLS, CDR2 YYNGEE. DNA of the CDR3: TGTGCCAGCAGCGTAGCTGCCGGGGAAAGTGAAAAACTGTTTTTT. It translates to CASSVAAGESEKLFF.

This chain connects TRBV7-9 to TRBJ1-1, with D unclear. V was shortened by 8 bases and J by 4 bases, with 8 bases between the two germline ends. The CDR3 is made up of 11 amino acids. Germline assignment: CDR1 SEHNR and CDR2 FQNEAQ (reference sequence). The CDR3 reads CASRRGTEAFF. CDR3 sequence (DNA): TGTGCCAGCCGCCGGGGCACTGAAGCTTTCTTT.

The rearrangement links TRBV28 to TRBJ2-7, with 11 nucleotides matching TRBD1. The CDR3 has 14 residues. V lost 6 bases and J lost 3; bases outside the gene matches: 4. Germline V gene sequence: CDR1 MDHEN, CDR2 SYDVKM. CDR3 region: CASSSGTGGYEQYV. CDR3 bases: TGTGCCAGCAGCTCCGGGACAGGGGGCTACGAGCAGTACGTC.

DNA for the CDR3: TGCGCCAGCAGCCACCCCATGGGGGAGGGAGCCCCCGACACCGGGGAGCTGTTTTTT. Its protein product is CASSHPMGEGAPDTGELFF. This chain links TRBV4-1 with TRBJ2-2; 7 positions match TRBD2. The CDR3 is made up of 19 amino acids. Germline V gene sequence: CDR1 MGHRA, CDR2 YSYEKL. V shed 3 bases and J 3 bases; nucleotides not matched to a gene: 16.